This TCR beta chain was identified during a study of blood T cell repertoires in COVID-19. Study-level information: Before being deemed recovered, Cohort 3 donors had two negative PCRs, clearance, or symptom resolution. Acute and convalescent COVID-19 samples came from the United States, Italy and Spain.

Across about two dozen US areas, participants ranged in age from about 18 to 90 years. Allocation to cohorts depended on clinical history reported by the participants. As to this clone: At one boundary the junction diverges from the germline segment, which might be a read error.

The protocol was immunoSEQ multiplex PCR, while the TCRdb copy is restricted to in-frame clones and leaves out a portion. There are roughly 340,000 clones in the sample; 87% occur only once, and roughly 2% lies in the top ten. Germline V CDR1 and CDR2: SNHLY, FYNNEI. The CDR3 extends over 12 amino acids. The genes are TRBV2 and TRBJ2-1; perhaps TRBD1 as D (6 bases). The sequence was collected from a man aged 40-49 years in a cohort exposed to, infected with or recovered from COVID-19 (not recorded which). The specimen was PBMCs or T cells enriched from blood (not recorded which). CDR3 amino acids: CASSAGTPERFF. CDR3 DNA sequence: TGTGCCAGCAGTGCGGGGACACCTGAGCGGTTCTTC.